The next 26 T cell receptor beta chains were all read from a single sample in a study of T-cell memory formation after mild COVID-19. TCRdb ran MiXCR on the 5' RACE reads and lists one entry per CDR3 protein. The sample shows around 320,000 distinct CDR3 sequences, around 28% of them seen only once. The source material was PBMCs or a T cell subset sorted from them (not recorded which). The receptor set was obtained from an adult woman who had mild COVID-19 (a few samples of this study predate the infection). Cell type and time point are not known.

The chain is built from TRBV6-5 and TRBJ1-2; D is possibly TRBD1 (6 bases). V was cut by 2 bases and J by 0 bases, with 10 bases left in between. The CDR3 runs to 15 residues. Germline V CDR1 and CDR2: MNHEY, SVGAGI. CDR3 DNA sequence: TGTGCCAGCAGTTACGACAGGTTTTCTAACTATGGCTACACCTTC. It translates to CASSYDRFSNYGYTF.

V gene TRBV12-3 or TRBV12-4 combines with J gene TRBJ2-3, with 11 bases matching TRBD2. J was trimmed by 2 bases and V by 7 bases; bases with no gene match: 8. The length of the CDR3 is 16 residues. For the CDR3, the DNA is TGTGCCAGCAACTCCGGGACTAGCGGATACACAGATACGCAGTATTTT. Its translation: CASNSGTSGYTDTQYF.

V is TRBV25-1 and J is TRBJ2-7; D remains unclear. Trimming cost V 1 base and J 6 bases, with 10 bases left between them. The CDR3 is 13 residues long. The germline V gene encodes CDR1 MGHDK and CDR2 SYGVNS. CDR3 in amino acids: CASSEWPAAEQYF. CDR3 bases: TGTGCCAGCAGTGAATGGCCGGCAGCCGAGCAGTACTTC.

This clonotype was counted between two and nine times. The chain has TRBV29-1 and TRBJ2-1; no clear D gene. V lost 2 bases and J lost 7, with 6 bases in between. CDR3 length equals 11 residues. CDR1 is SQVTM and CDR2 is ANQGSEA in the germline V gene. The CDR3 loop reads CSVESVNEQFF. The DNA for the CDR3 is TGCAGCGTTGAATCCGTAAATGAGCAGTTCTTC.

The table lists this clonotype with a few counts. V is TRBV24-1 and J is TRBJ2-5, with unresolved D. The CDR3 has 12 amino acids. V shed 4 bases and J shed 6 bases, with 8 bases lying between them. Germline values: CDR1 KGHDR, CDR2 SFDVKD. CDR3 in DNA: TGTGCCACCAGTGACGATGGACAGACCCAGTACTTC. Protein product: CATSDDGQTQYF.

There are a few counts of this clonotype. J is TRBJ2-1 and V is TRBV4-2; D tentatively fits TRBD1 or TRBD2 (5 bases each). V was clipped by 4 bases and J by 8 bases, with 15 bases between them. CDR3 size: 14 residues. From germline, CDR1 is LGHNA and CDR2 YNFKEQ. CDR3 DNA sequence: TGTGCCAGCAGCCCCCGGGACCTGAGCGATGAGCAGTTCTTC. As protein: CASSPRDLSDEQFF.

In its sample, this clonotype was seen a few times. The chain links TRBV7-6 to TRBJ1-3; D remains ambiguous. V was clipped by 0 bases and J by 0 bases, with 9 bases between them. The germline CDR1 and CDR2 sequences are SGHVS and FNYEAQ. The CDR3 is 16 residues long. The CDR3 DNA sequence: TGTGCCAGCAGCTTAGCGGTGGGATCCTCTGGAAACACCATATATTTT. It encodes CASSLAVGSSGNTIYF.

The rearrangement uses TRBV30 and TRBJ1-3, with a tentative D call TRBD1 (6 bases). CDR3 length equals 14 residues. Germline V CDR1 and CDR2: GTSNPN, SVGIG (reference sequence). V shed 0 bases and J shed 7 bases, with 13 bases lying between them. The chain's CDR3 is CAWSVLRTGNTIYF. CDR3 bases: TGTGCCTGGAGTGTACTCCGTACAGGGAACACCATATATTTT.

This clonotype came up once. This chain links TRBV4-1 with TRBJ1-6; a possible D gene is TRBD1 (5 bases). This CDR3 spans 16 amino acids. Deletions cut 7 bases from V and 7 bases from J, with 20 bases between. The germline V gene has CDR1 MGHRA and CDR2 YSYEKL. The CDR3 is CASNWDRGSGNSPLHF. The DNA for the CDR3 is TGCGCCAGCAACTGGGACCGGGGATCGGGCAATTCACCCCTCCACTTT.

This clonotype was recorded a few times. The V and J genes are TRBV24-1 and TRBJ2-7; D is tentatively TRBD1 or TRBD2 (5 bases each). This CDR3 spans 15 amino acids. The germline V gene has CDR1 KGHDR and CDR2 SFDVKD. With 3 bases removed from V and 4 bases from J, the gap between germline ends came to 15 bases. The CDR3 DNA reads as TGTGCCACCAGTGATCCCGGGGCAGCGTTTTACGAGCAGTACTTC. Translating gives CATSDPGAAFYEQYF.

The chain recombines TRBV20-1 with TRBJ2-7, with no clear D. This CDR3 is built from 11 residues. In germline, CDR1 is DFQATT, CDR2 SNEGSKA (reference sequence). V was clipped by 6 bases and J by 3 bases, with 9 bases between them. For the CDR3, the DNA is TGCAGTGCCGAGTGGGGCTACGAGCAGTACTTC. This sequence encodes CSAEWGYEQYF.

This chain uses TRBV2 with TRBJ2-3; 12 nucleotides line up with TRBD2. The CDR3 is 19 residues long. The V and J ends lost 2 bases and 4 bases, in that order; junction bases with no gene match: 13. The germline gives CDR1 SNHLY, CDR2 FYNNEI. DNA for the CDR3: TGTGCCAGCAGTGAATCCAGGCTAGCGGGGGGGCCAGAAGCAGATACGCAGTATTTT. It encodes CASSESRLAGGPEADTQYF.

This chain connects TRBV7-9 to TRBJ2-2; 9 bases map to TRBD1. The CDR3 is 16 amino acids. Germline CDR1 and CDR2: SEHNR and FQNEAQ (reference sequence). The junction had 4 bases not matched to a gene; V was cut back by 3 bases and J by 2 bases. The CDR3 is CASSLDRGSNTGELFF. CDR3 DNA sequence: TGTGCCAGCAGCTTGGACAGGGGAAGTAACACCGGGGAGCTGTTTTTT.

The V call is TRBV30, the J call TRBJ2-1; 9 bases map to TRBD1. J lost 2 bases, V lost 2 bases, and 7 bases had no gene match. This CDR3 comprises 16 residues. Germline values: CDR1 GTSNPN, CDR2 SVGIG (reference sequence). The DNA of the CDR3 is TGTGCCTGGAGTCAAGCCGGGACAGGGCCCTACAATGAGCAGTTCTTC. Translation gives CAWSQAGTGPYNEQFF. The variable domain in full, completed from reference TRBV30 and TRBJ2-1, reads SQTIHQWPATLVQPVGSPLSLECTVEGTSNPNLYWYRQAAGRGLQLLFYSVGIGQISSEVPQNLSASRPQDRQFILSSKKLLLSDSGFYLCAWSQAGTGPYNEQFFGPGTRLTVL.

Remarks on this clonotype: One junction end disagrees with the germline gene, perhaps due to a read error. V gene TRBV5-1 combines with J gene TRBJ2-1, with TRBD1 matching 7 bases. The CDR3 has 16 amino acids. CDR1 is SGHRS, CDR2 YFSETQ, per germline. The chain's CDR3 is CASSKGTVGRLGLSSF. The CDR3 DNA reads as TGCGCCAGCAGCAAGGGGACAGTTGGACGTCTGGGCCTCTCGTCGTTC.

This clonotype has a handful of counts. The V and J genes are TRBV12-3 or TRBV12-4 and TRBJ2-2; D ambiguous. The CDR3 loop spans 15 amino acids. V lost 5 bases, J lost 6 bases, and 16 bases lay in between. CDR3 amino acids: CASSTDSGVPGELFF. CDR3 nucleotide sequence: TGTGCCAGCAGTACCGATAGTGGGGTACCCGGGGAGCTGTTTTTT.

This rearrangement joins TRBV6-5 to TRBJ1-2; TRBD1 matches 8 bases. Germline V gene data show CDR1 as MNHEY and CDR2 as SVGAGI. CDR3 length: 17 amino acids. V dropped 0 bases and J dropped 5; count of bases not matched to a gene: 11. The CDR3 sequence: CASSYSADRAYLYGYTF. Here the CDR3 DNA reads TGTGCCAGCAGTTACTCGGCGGACAGGGCCTATTTGTATGGCTACACCTTC.

This clonotype was seen only a few times. The rearrangement uses TRBV29-1 and TRBJ2-3; TRBD2 agrees at 13 bases. Germline trimming cut 6 bases from V and 4 bases from J; bases unmatched to any gene: 4. The CDR3 runs to 14 residues. CDR1 and CDR2 from the germline V gene are SQVTM and ANQGSEA. The CDR3 DNA reads TGCAGCGTGCCGGGACTAGCGGGATCAGATACGCAGTATTTT. It yields the protein CSVPGLAGSDTQYF.

This clonotype was recorded a few times. The chain combines TRBV11-2 with TRBJ2-1; 8 nucleotides align to TRBD2. The CDR3 contains 15 residues. Trimming cost V 3 bases and J 6 bases; bases outside gene matches: 7. The germline V gene encodes CDR1 SGHAT and CDR2 FQNNGV. CDR3 bases: TGTGCCAGCAGCTTCGTACTCGCGGGGGGCAATGAGCAGTTCTTC. This codes for CASSFVLAGGNEQFF.

This clonotype came up a few times. The chain combines TRBV7-6 with TRBJ2-5, with TRBD2 matching 10 bases. CDR1 is SGHVS, CDR2 FNYEAQ, per germline. Trimming took 1 base from V and 5 from J; bases not matched to a gene: 10. This CDR3 is built from 17 residues. CDR3 nucleotides: TGTGCCAGCAGCTTAGGGGGGCTAGCGGGAGCAAGGGAGACCCAGTACTTC. It codes for CASSLGGLAGARETQYF.

V usage is TRBV4-1 and J usage is TRBJ1-4; no reliable D call. The germline V gene encodes CDR1 MGHRA and CDR2 YSYEKL. Deletions cut 1 base from V and 0 bases from J, with 6 bases between. The CDR3 length is 15 residues. The CDR3 sequence: CASSQGRATNEKLFF. The DNA for the CDR3 is TGCGCCAGCAGCCAAGGACGGGCAACTAATGAAAAACTGTTTTTT.

The chain has TRBV19 and TRBJ2-1, with 9 bases identical to TRBD2. Per germline, CDR1 LNHDA and CDR2 SQIVND (reference sequence). The CDR3 loop spans 13 amino acids. V was pared by 4 bases and J by 8 bases, with 3 bases of the junction left unmatched. CDR3 in DNA: TGTGCCAGTAGTACCGGGACTAGCTATGAGCAGTTCTTC. This encodes CASSTGTSYEQFF.

The chain recombines TRBV7-2 with TRBJ2-3; the D gene could be TRBD1 or TRBD2 (6 bases each). V lost 6 bases and J lost 3, with 19 bases in between. CDR3 size: 16 residues. Germline assignment: CDR1 SGHTA and CDR2 FQGNSA. CDR3 protein: CASSPQGGTLTDTQYF. CDR3 nucleotides: TGTGCCAGCAGTCCACAGGGAGGTACCTTAACAGATACGCAGTATTTT.

As DNA, the CDR3 is TGCAGCGTTGGGAAGGACCACTACGAGCAGTACTTC. The encoded protein is CSVGKDHYEQYF. V gene TRBV29-1 combines with J gene TRBJ2-7; D is ambiguous. Germline V lookup: CDR1 SQVTM, CDR2 ANQGSEA. This CDR3 comprises 12 residues. The V end lost 4 bases, the J end lost 3 bases, and 10 bases lay between the germline ends.

This chain joins TRBV3-1 and TRBJ2-1; D is possibly TRBD2 (5 bases). V was shortened by 4 bases and J by 10 bases, with 17 bases between the two germline ends. Germline-derived CDR1 and CDR2 are LGHDT and YNNKEL (reference sequence). CDR3 length: 14 amino acids. The CDR3 nucleotides read TGTGCCAGCAGCCGTTCCGGCGGGTCTTCCGAGCAGTTCTTC. Protein: CASSRSGGSSEQFF.

J is TRBJ2-3 and V is TRBV20-1; D is undetermined. The length of the CDR3 is 14 residues. Germline V gives CDR1 DFQATT, CDR2 SNEGSKA (reference sequence). V was cut by 5 bases and J by 0 bases, with 12 bases left in between. CDR3 bases: TGCAGTGCTCCCATGCCAGCAAGCACAGATACGCAGTATTTT. It is translated as CSAPMPASTDTQYF.